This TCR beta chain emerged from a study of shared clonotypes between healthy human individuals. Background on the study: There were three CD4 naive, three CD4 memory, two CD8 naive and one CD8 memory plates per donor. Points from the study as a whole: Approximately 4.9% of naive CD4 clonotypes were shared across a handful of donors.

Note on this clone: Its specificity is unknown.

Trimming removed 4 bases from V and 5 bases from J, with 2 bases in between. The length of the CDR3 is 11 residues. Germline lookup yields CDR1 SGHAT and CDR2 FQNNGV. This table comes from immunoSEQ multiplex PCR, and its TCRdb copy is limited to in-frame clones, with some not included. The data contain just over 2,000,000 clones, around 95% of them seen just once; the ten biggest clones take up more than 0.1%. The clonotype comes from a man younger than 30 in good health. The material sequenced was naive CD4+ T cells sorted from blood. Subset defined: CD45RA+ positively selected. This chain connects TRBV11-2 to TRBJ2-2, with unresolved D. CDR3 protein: CASSSTGELFF. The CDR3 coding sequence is TGTGCCAGCAGCTCTACCGGGGAGCTGTTTTTT.